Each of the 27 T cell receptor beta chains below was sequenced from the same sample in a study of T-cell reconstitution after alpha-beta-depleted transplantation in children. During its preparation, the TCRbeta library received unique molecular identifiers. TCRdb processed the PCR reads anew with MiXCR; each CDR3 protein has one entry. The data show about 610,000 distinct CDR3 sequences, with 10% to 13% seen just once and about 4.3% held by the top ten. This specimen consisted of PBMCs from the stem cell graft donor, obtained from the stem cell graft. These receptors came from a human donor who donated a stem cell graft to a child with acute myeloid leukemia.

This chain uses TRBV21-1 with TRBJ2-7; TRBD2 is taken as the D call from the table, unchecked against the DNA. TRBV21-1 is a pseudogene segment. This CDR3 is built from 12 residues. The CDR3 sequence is CASSSGGDEQYF. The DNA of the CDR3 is TGTGCCAGCAGCAGCGGGGGGGACGAGCAGTACTTC.

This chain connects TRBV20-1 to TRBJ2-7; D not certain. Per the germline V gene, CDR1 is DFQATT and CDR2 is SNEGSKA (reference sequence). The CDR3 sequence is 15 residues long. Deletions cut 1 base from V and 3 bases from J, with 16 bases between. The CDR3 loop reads CSARGSGSAVYEQYF. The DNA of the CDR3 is TGCAGTGCTAGAGGGTCCGGCTCCGCGGTCTACGAGCAGTACTTC.

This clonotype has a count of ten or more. The CDR3 here is CSASKGESTQYF. CDR3 nucleotide sequence: TGCAGTGCTAGCAAGGGGGAGTCAACGCAGTATTTT. This sequence joins TRBV20-1 and TRBJ2-3, with a tentative D call TRBD1 (6 bases). V lost 3 bases, J lost 9 bases, and 13 bases lay in between. Germline V gene sequence: CDR1 DFQATT, CDR2 SNEGSKA (reference sequence). The length of the CDR3 is 12 residues.

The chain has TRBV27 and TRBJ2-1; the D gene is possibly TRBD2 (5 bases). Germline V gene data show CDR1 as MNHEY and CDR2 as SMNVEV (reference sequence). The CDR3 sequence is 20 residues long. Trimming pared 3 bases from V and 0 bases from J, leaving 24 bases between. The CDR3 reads CASSFYLLPRAESSYNEQFF. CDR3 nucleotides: TGTGCCAGCAGTTTCTATTTGCTCCCCCGAGCGGAAAGCTCCTACAATGAGCAGTTCTTC.

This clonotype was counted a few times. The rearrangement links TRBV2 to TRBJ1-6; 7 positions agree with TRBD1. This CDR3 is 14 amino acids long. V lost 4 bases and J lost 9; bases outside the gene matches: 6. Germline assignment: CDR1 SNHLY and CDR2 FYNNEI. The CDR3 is CASSGDSESSPLHF. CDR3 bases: TGTGCCAGCAGTGGGGACAGCGAGAGTTCACCCCTCCACTTT.

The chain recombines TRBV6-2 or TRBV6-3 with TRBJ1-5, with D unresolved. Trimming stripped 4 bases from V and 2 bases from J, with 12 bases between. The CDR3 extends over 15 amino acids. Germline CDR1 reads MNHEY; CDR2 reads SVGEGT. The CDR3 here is CASSFSDTGNQPQHF. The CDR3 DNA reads TGTGCCAGCAGTTTCTCAGACACAGGCAATCAGCCCCAGCATTTT.

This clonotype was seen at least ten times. In DNA, the CDR3 is TGCGCCAGCAGGCTTAGTAGCGGGAGAAAAGAGACCCAGTACTTC. Protein product: CASRLSSGRKETQYF. The chain has TRBV5-1 and TRBJ2-5; TRBD2 agrees at 9 bases. After removal of 5 bases from V and 3 bases from J, the junction contained 8 bases not matched to a gene. This CDR3 region has 15 residues. Germline CDR1 SGHRS, CDR2 YFSETQ.

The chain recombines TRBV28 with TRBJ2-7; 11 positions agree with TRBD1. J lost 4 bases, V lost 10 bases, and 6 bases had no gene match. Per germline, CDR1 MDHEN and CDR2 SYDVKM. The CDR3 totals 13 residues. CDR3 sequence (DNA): TGTGCCACGGGGACAGGGGGGCTGTACGAGCAGTACTTC. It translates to CATGTGGLYEQYF.

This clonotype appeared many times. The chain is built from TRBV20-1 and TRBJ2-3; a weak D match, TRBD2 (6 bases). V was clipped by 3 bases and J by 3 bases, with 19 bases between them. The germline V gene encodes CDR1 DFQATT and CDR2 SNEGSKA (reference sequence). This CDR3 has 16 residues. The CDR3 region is CSARGGPRDGTDTQYF. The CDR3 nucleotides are TGCAGTGCTAGGGGGGGACCGAGGGACGGTACAGATACGCAGTATTTT.

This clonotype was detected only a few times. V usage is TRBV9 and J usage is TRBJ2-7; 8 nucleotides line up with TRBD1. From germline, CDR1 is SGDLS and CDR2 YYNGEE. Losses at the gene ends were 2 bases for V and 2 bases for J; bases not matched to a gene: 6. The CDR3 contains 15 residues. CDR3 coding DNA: TGTGCCAGCAGCGTCGGACAGGGCAAGGCCTACGAGCAGTACTTC. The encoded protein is CASSVGQGKAYEQYF.

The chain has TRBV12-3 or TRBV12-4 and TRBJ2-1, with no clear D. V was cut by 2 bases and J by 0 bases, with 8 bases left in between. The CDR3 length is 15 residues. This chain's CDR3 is CASSLRKSSYNEQFF. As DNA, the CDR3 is TGTGCCAGCAGTTTACGAAAAAGCTCCTACAATGAGCAGTTCTTC.

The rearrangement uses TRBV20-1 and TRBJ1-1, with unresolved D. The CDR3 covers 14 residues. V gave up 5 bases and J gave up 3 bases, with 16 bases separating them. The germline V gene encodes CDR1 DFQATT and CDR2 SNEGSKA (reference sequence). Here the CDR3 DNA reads TGCAGTGCTCCCCTCGGGAACGCGGACACTGAAGCTTTCTTT. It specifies CSAPLGNADTEAFF.

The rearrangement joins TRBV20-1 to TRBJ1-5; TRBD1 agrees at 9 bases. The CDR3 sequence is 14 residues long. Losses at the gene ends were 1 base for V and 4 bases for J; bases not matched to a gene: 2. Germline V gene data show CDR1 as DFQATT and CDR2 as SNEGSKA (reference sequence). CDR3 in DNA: TGCAGTGCTAGAGCTGGACAGGGGAATCAGCCCCAGCATTTT. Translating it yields CSARAGQGNQPQHF.

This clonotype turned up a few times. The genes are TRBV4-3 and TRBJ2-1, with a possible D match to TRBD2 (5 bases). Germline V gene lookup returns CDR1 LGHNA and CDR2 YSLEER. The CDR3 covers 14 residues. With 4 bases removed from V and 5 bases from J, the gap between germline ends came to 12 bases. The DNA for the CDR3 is TGCGCCAGCAGCCCCTCGAGGGCCAACAATGAGCAGTTCTTC. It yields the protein CASSPSRANNEQFF.

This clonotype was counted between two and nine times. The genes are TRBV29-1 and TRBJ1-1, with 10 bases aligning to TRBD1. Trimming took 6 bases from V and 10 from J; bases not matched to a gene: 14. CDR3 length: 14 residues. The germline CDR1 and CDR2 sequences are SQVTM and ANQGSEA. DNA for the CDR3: TGCAGCGTCGCACGACAGGGGGCTGTTATTCGAGCTTTCTTT. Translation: CSVARQGAVIRAFF.

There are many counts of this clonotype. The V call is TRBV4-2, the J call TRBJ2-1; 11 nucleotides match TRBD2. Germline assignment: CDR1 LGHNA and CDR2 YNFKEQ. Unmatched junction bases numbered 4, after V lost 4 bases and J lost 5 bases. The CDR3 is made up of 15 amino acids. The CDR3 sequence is CASSLLAGENNEQFF. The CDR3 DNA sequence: TGTGCCAGCAGCCTACTAGCGGGAGAGAACAATGAGCAGTTCTTC.

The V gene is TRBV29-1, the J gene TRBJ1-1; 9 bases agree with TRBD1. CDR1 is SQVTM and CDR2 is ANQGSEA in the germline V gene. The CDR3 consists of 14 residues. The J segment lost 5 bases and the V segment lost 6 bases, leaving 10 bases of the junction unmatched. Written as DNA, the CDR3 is TGCAGCGTCCGGAAGGGACAGGGATGGACTGAAGCTTTCTTT. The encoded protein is CSVRKGQGWTEAFF.

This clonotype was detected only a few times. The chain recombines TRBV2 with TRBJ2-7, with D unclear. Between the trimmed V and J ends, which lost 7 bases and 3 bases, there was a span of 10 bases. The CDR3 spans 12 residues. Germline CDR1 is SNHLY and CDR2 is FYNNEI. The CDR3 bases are TGTGCCAGCACGTCCAAACTCTACGAGCAGTACTTC. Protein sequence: CASTSKLYEQYF.

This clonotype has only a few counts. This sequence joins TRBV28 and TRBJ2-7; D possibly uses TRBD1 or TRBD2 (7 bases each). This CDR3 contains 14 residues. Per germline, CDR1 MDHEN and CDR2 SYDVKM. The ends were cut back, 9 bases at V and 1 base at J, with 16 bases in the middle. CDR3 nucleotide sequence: TGTGCCAGACACCCAGGGGGGGGGTCCTACGAGCAGTACTTC. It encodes CARHPGGGSYEQYF.

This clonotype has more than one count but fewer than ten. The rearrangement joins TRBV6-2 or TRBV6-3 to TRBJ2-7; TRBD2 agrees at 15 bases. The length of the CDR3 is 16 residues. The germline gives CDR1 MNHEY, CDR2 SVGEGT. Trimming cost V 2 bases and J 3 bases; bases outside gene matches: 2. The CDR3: CASSYLGLAGGYEQYF. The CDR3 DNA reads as TGTGCCAGCAGTTACCTGGGACTAGCGGGAGGCTACGAGCAGTACTTC.

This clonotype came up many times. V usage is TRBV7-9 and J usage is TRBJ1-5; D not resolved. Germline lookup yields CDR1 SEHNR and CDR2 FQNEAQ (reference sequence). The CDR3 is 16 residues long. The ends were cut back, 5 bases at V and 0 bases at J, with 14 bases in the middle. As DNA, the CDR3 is TGTGCCAGCAGCCTTGAGTACGGCTATAGCAATCAGCCCCAGCATTTT. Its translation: CASSLEYGYSNQPQHF.

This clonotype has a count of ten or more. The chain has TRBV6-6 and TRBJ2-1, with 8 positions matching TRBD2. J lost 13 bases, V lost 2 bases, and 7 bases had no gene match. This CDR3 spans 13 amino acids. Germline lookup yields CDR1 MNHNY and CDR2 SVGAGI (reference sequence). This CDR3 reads CASSYVGLGIQFF. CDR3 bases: TGTGCCAGCAGTTACGTGGGACTAGGGATTCAGTTCTTC.

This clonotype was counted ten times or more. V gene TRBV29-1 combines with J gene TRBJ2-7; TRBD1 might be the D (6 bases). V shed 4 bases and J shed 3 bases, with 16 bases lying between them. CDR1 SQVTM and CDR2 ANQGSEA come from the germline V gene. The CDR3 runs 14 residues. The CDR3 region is CSVGGIGTLYEQYF. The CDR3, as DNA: TGCAGCGTTGGGGGAATCGGGACACTCTACGAGCAGTACTTC.

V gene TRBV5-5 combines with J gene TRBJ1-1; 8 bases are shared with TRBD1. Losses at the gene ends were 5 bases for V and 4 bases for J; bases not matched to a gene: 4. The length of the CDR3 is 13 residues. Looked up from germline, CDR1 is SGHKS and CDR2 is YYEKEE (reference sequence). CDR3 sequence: CASSIDRGTEAFF. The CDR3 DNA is TGTGCCAGCAGTATCGACAGGGGCACTGAAGCTTTCTTT.

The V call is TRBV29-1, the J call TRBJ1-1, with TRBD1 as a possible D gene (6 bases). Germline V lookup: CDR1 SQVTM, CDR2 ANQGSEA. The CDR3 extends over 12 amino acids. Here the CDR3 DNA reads TGCAGGTGCCGGGACATGAACACTGAAGCTTTCTTT. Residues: CRCRDMNTEAFF.

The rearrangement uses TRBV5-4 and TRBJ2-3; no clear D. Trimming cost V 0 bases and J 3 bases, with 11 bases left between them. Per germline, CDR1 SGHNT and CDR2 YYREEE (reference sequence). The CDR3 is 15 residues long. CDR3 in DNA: TGTGCCAGCAGCTTGGTTAGCCGGCTTACAGATACGCAGTATTTT. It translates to CASSLVSRLTDTQYF.

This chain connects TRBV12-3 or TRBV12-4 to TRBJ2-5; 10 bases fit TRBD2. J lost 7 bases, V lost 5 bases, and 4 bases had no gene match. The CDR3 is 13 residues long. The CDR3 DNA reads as TGTGCCAGCAGTGGACTAGCGGTCGGGACCCAGTACTTC. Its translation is CASSGLAVGTQYF.